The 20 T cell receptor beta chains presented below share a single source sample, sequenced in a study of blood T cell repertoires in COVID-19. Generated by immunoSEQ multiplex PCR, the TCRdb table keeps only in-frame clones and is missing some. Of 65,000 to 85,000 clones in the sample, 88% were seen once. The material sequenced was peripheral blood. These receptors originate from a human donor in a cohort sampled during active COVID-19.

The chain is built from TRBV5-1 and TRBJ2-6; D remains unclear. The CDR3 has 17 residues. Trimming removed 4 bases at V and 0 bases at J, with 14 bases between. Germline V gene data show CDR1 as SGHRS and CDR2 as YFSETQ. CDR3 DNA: TGCGCCAGCAGCCCACCATCAGCGTCCTCTGGGGCCAACGTCCTGACTTTC. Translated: CASSPPSASSGANVLTF.

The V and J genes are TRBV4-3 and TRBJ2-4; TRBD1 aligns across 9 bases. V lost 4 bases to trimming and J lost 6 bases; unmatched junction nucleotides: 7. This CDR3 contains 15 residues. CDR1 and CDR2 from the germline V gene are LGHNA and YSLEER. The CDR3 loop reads CASSPRSTGGNIQYF. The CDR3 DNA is TGCGCCAGCAGCCCCCGGTCGACAGGGGGAAACATTCAGTACTTC.

CDR3 nucleotide sequence: TGTGCCAGCAGCCCGGTGGGAGGCTCCTACGAGCAGTACTTC. This translates into CASSPVGGSYEQYF. V gene TRBV6-2 or TRBV6-3 combines with J gene TRBJ2-7; D possibly corresponds to TRBD2 (6 bases). The V end was cut by 6 bases, the J end by 0 bases, with 12 bases between. The CDR3 spans 14 residues. Germline CDR1 MNHEY, CDR2 SVGEGT.

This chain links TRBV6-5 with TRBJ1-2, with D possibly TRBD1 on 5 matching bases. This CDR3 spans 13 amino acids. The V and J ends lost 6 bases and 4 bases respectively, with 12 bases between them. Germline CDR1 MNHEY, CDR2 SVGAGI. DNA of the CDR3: TGTGCCAGCAGGACACCGGGACTCTATGGCTACACCTTC. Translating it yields CASRTPGLYGYTF.

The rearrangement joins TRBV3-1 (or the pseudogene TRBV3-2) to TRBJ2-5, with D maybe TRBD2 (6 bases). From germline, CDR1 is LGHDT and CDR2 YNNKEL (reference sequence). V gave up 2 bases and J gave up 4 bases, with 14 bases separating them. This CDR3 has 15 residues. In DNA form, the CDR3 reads TGTGCCAGCAGCCAAAGGCGGGGTTCCCCAGAGACCCAGTACTTC. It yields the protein CASSQRRGSPETQYF.

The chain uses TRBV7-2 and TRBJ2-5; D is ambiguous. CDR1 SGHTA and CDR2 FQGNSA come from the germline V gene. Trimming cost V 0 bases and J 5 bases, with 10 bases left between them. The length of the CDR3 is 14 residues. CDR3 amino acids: CASSLAGARETQYF. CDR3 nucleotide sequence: TGTGCCAGCAGCTTAGCGGGCGCTCGGGAGACCCAGTACTTC.

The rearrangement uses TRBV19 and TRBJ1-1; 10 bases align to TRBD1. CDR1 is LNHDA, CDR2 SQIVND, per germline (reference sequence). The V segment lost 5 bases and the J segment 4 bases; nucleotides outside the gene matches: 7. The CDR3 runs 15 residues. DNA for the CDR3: TGTGCCAGTAGTTGGCCGGGACAGGGGTTCACTGAAGCTTTCTTT. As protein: CASSWPGQGFTEAFF.

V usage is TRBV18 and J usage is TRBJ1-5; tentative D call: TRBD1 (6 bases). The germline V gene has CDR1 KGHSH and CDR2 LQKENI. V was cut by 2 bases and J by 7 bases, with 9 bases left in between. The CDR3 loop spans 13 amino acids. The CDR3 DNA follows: TGTGCCAGCTCACCAGGGGGCGGGCAGCCCCAGCATTTT. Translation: CASSPGGGQPQHF. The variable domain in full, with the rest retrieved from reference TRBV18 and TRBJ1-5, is NAGVMQNPRHLVRRRGQEARLRCSPMKGHSHVYWYRQLPEEGLKFMVYLQKENIIDESGMPKERFSAEFPKEGPSILRIQQVVRGDSAAYFCASSPGGGQPQHFGDGTRLSIL.

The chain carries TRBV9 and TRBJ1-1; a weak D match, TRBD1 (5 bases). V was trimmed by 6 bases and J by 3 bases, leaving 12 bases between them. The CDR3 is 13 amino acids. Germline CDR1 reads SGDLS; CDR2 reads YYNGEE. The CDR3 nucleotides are TGTGCCAGCACCCGCGGGGCTGACACTGAAGCTTTCTTT. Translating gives CASTRGADTEAFF.

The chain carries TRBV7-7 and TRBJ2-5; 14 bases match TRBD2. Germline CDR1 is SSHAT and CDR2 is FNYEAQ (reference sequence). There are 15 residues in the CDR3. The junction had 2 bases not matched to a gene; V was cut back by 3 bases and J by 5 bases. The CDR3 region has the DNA TGTGCCAGCAGCTTGGGACTAGCGGGGGTTGAGACCCAGTACTTC. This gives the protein CASSLGLAGVETQYF.

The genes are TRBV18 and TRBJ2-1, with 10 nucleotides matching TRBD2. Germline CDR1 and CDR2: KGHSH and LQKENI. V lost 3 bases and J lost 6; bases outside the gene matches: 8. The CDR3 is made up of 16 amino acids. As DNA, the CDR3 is TGTGCCAGCTCACCGGGAGCGGGAGGGCAGGGCAATGAGCAGTTCTTC. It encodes CASSPGAGGQGNEQFF.

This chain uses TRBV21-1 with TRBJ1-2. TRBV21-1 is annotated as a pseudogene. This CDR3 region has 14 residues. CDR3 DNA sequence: TGTGCCAGCAGCAATCAAAGAGCTAACTATGGCTACACCTTC. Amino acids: CASSNQRANYGYTF.

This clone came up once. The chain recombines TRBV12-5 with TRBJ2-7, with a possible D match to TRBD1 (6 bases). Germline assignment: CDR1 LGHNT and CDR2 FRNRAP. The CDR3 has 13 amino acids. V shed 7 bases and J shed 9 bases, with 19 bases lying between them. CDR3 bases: TGTGCTAGTGCCCCCGGGGACAATAGGGTGCAGTACTTC. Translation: CASAPGDNRVQYF.

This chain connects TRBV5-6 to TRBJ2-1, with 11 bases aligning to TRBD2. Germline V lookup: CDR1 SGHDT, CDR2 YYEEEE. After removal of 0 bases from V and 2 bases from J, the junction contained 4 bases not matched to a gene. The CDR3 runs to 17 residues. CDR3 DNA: TGTGCCAGCAGCTTGGGTGGTAGCGGGGGGGCCTACAATGAGCAGTTCTTC. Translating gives CASSLGGSGGAYNEQFF. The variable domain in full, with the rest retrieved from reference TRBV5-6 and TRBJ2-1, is DAGVTQSPTHLIKTRGQQVTLRCSPKSGHDTVSWYQQALGQGPQFIFQYYEEEERQRGNFPDRFSGHQFPNYSSELNVNALLLGDSALYLCASSLGGSGGAYNEQFFGPGTRLTVL.

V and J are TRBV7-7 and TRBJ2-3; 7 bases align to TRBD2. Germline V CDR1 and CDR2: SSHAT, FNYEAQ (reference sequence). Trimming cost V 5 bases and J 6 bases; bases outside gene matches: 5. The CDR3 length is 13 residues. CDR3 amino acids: CASSLSGTDTQYF. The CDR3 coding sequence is TGTGCCAGCAGCCTGAGCGGGACTGATACGCAGTATTTT.

As DNA, the CDR3 is TGTGCCAGTAGCGCCGGGACAGAAAATTCACCCCTCCACTTT. Translating gives CASSAGTENSPLHF. The rearrangement links TRBV19 to TRBJ1-6; 7 bases match TRBD1. The CDR3 has 14 amino acids. J was trimmed by 7 bases and V by 6 bases; bases with no gene match: 6. Germline V CDR1 and CDR2: LNHDA, SQIVND (reference sequence).

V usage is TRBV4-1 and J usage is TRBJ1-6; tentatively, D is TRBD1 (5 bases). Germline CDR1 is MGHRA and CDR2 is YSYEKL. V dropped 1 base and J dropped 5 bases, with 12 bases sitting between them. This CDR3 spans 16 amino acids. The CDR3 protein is CASSQGQGRNNSPLHF. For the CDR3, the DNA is TGCGCCAGCAGCCAAGGTCAGGGCAGGAATAATTCACCCCTCCACTTT.

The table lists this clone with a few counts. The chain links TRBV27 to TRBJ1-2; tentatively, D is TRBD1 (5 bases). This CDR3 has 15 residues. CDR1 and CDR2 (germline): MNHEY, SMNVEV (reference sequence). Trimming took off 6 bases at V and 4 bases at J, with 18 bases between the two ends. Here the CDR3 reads CASRLGGDPGYGYTF. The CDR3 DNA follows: TGTGCCAGCAGACTTGGGGGGGACCCGGGCTATGGCTACACCTTC.

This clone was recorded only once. The CDR3 sequence: CASSTRTGTHFSGANVLTF. The CDR3 coding sequence is TGTGCCAGTAGTACCCGGACAGGGACCCACTTCTCTGGGGCCAACGTCCTGACTTTC. The V gene is TRBV19, the J gene TRBJ2-6; 8 bases are shared with TRBD1. Trimming cost V 4 bases and J 0 bases; bases outside gene matches: 11. The CDR3 has 19 amino acids. Germline assignment: CDR1 LNHDA and CDR2 SQIVND (reference sequence).

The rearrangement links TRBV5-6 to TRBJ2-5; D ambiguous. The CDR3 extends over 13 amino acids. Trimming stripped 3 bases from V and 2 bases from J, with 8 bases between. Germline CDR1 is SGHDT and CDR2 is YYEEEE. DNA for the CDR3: TGTGCCAGCAGCTCACAAAATCAAGAGACCCAGTACTTC. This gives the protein CASSSQNQETQYF.